One and the same sample provided the 11 T cell receptor beta chains below, sequenced in a study of blood T cell repertoires in COVID-19 (dated by TCRdb to the early 2020s). The method was the immunoSEQ multiplex PCR assay. TCRdb re-hosts the immuneACCESS table, in-frame sequences only. Its copies lack some clones; in the studies checked, an unresolved V gene accounts for under half of them, and the cause for the rest is not known. This sample is represented by some 400,000 clones; roughly four fifths of them were singletons. The ten largest clones represent 0.85% to 1.3% of the sample. Sequencing used peripheral blood. Receptor source: a human donor with acute or convalescent COVID-19. The donor label of this sample is uncertain.

This chain's CDR3 is CASSRTSALNEQFF. The DNA for the CDR3 is TGTGCCAGCAGTAGGACTAGCGCGCTTAATGAGCAGTTCTTC. This chain uses TRBV6-5 with TRBJ2-1; 9 positions match TRBD2. Germline V gene data show CDR1 as MNHEY and CDR2 as SVGAGI. The CDR3 has 14 amino acids. J lost 7 bases, V lost 5 bases, and 6 bases had no gene match.

The CDR3 bases are TGTGCCAGCAGTGAATCGGGGGGCACAGATACGCAGTATTTT. This sequence encodes CASSESGGTDTQYF. This rearrangement joins TRBV25-1 to TRBJ2-3, with D possibly TRBD2 on 6 matching bases. V was pared by 1 base and J by 1 base, with 6 bases between. CDR1 and CDR2 from the germline V gene are MGHDK and SYGVNS. The CDR3 consists of 14 residues. The full variable domain, completed using reference TRBV25-1 and TRBJ2-3, is EADIYQTPRYLVIGTGKKITLECSQTMGHDKMYWYQQDPGMELHLIHYSYGVNSTEKGDLSSESTVSRIRTEHFPLTLESARPSHTSQYLCASSESGGTDTQYFGPGTRLTVL.

This clone has a single count. The genes are TRBV6-4 and TRBJ2-1; TRBD2 agrees at 9 bases. Germline V gives CDR1 MRHNA, CDR2 SNTAGT. There are 14 residues in the CDR3. V gave up 5 bases and J gave up 5 bases; unmatched junction bases: 4. Here the CDR3 DNA reads TGTGCCAGCAGTAGACTAGCGGATAACAATGAGCAGTTCTTC. This encodes CASSRLADNNEQFF.

The rearrangement links TRBV5-6 to TRBJ2-1, with TRBD1 matching over 7 bases. The CDR3 is 13 residues long. V gave up 10 bases and J gave up 0 bases; unmatched junction bases: 4. CDR1 is SGHDT, CDR2 YYEEEE, per germline. The CDR3 protein is CAGGQSSYNEQFF. The CDR3 DNA is TGTGCCGGGGGACAGAGCTCCTACAATGAGCAGTTCTTC.

The chain has TRBV7-8 and TRBJ1-4; D is undetermined. CDR3 length equals 15 residues. Trimming left V 5 bases short and J 3 bases short, with 13 bases between. Germline loops: CDR1 SGHVS, CDR2 FQNEAQ. The CDR3 sequence: CASSLRAVANEKLFF. CDR3 DNA: TGTGCCAGCAGCCTGAGAGCGGTAGCTAATGAAAAACTGTTTTTT.

This clone was observed a handful of times. The genes are TRBV4-1 and TRBJ2-3; 7 nucleotides align to TRBD1. The length of the CDR3 is 13 residues. V dropped 11 bases and J dropped 2; count of bases not matched to a gene: 7. Germline CDR1 is MGHRA and CDR2 is YSYEKL. CDR3 sequence (DNA): TGCGCCGCCCGGGACAGCAACACAGATACGCAGTATTTT. The encoded protein is CAARDSNTDTQYF.

The rearrangement joins TRBV21-1 to TRBJ2-3; TRBD2 is the table's D call, not checked against the DNA. TRBV21-1 is a pseudogene locus. This CDR3 has 14 residues. The CDR3 nucleotides are TGTGCCAGCCCTGGCGGGAGGTGGAGAGATACGCAGTATTTT. Protein sequence: CASPGGRWRDTQYF.

The rearrangement joins TRBV7-9 to TRBJ1-2; D is perhaps TRBD1 (5 bases). The CDR3 is 14 amino acids. The germline V gene encodes CDR1 SEHNR and CDR2 FQNEAQ (reference sequence). Between the trimmed V and J ends, which lost 10 bases and 0 bases, there was a span of 15 bases. The CDR3 protein is CAIERQISNYGYTF. The CDR3 DNA follows: TGTGCCATCGAGAGACAGATCTCTAACTATGGCTACACCTTC.

The chain has TRBV7-9 and TRBJ2-1, with 8 nucleotides matching TRBD2. The germline V gene has CDR1 SEHNR and CDR2 FQNEAQ (reference sequence). The CDR3 is made up of 13 amino acids. The V and J ends lost 5 bases and 9 bases, in that order; junction bases with no gene match: 6. CDR3 bases: TGTGCCAGCAGCCGGACTAGCCGAAGTGAGCAGTTCTTC. Protein: CASSRTSRSEQFF.

The DNA of the CDR3 is TGTGCCAGCACCTTTACGACTAGCGGGAGTGAGACCCAGTACTTC. This gives the protein CASTFTTSGSETQYF. V and J are TRBV11-2 and TRBJ2-5; 12 bases are a match to TRBD2. V shed 7 bases and J 5 bases; nucleotides not matched to a gene: 8. Germline CDR1 reads SGHAT; CDR2 reads FQNNGV. The CDR3 has 15 residues. Looking up the rest from reference TRBV11-2 and TRBJ2-5 gives the full variable domain: EAGVAQSPRYKIIEKRQSVAFWCNPISGHATLYWYQQILGQGPKLLIQFQNNGVVDDSQLPKDRFSAERLKGVDSTLKIQPAKLEDSAVYLCASTFTTSGSETQYFGPGTRLLVL.

The chain carries TRBV5-1 and TRBJ1-1, with D perhaps matching TRBD1 (5 bases). The germline CDR1 and CDR2 sequences are SGHRS and YFSETQ. With 5 bases removed from V and 3 bases from J, the gap between germline ends came to 11 bases. The CDR3 is made up of 13 amino acids. CDR3: CASRSGGYTEAFF. The CDR3 bases are TGCGCCAGCAGATCCGGGGGTTACACTGAAGCTTTCTTT.